The present entry profiles one T cell receptor beta chain with its context. Its antigen is currently unknown. Sequencing was performed with immunoSEQ multiplex PCR; in TCRdb, only in-frame clones are kept and a portion is missing. This table holds some 50,000 clones, over 85% found once. CDR3 length: 18 residues. Germline V gene data show CDR1 as MNHEY and CDR2 as SMNVEV (reference sequence). With V trimmed by 7 bases and J by 3 bases, 16 bases remained unmatched. This record comes from a study of cytomegalovirus exposure and HLA in healthy donors. Points from the study as a whole: Researchers catalogued approximately 170 TCR beta chains as cytomegalovirus-associated. As confirmed in vitro, a few CMV-associated chains were specific for CMV antigens.

This receptor was obtained from a woman in her late teens or twenties in good health and CMV-seronegative. This sequence joins TRBV27 and TRBJ2-3; 10 bases are a match to TRBD1. The specimen sequenced was PBMCs. The CDR3, as DNA: TGTGCCAGCACCTTTAGACTAACCGGGACAGGGGCTACAGATACGCAGTATTTT. Amino acids: CASTFRLTGTGATDTQYF.